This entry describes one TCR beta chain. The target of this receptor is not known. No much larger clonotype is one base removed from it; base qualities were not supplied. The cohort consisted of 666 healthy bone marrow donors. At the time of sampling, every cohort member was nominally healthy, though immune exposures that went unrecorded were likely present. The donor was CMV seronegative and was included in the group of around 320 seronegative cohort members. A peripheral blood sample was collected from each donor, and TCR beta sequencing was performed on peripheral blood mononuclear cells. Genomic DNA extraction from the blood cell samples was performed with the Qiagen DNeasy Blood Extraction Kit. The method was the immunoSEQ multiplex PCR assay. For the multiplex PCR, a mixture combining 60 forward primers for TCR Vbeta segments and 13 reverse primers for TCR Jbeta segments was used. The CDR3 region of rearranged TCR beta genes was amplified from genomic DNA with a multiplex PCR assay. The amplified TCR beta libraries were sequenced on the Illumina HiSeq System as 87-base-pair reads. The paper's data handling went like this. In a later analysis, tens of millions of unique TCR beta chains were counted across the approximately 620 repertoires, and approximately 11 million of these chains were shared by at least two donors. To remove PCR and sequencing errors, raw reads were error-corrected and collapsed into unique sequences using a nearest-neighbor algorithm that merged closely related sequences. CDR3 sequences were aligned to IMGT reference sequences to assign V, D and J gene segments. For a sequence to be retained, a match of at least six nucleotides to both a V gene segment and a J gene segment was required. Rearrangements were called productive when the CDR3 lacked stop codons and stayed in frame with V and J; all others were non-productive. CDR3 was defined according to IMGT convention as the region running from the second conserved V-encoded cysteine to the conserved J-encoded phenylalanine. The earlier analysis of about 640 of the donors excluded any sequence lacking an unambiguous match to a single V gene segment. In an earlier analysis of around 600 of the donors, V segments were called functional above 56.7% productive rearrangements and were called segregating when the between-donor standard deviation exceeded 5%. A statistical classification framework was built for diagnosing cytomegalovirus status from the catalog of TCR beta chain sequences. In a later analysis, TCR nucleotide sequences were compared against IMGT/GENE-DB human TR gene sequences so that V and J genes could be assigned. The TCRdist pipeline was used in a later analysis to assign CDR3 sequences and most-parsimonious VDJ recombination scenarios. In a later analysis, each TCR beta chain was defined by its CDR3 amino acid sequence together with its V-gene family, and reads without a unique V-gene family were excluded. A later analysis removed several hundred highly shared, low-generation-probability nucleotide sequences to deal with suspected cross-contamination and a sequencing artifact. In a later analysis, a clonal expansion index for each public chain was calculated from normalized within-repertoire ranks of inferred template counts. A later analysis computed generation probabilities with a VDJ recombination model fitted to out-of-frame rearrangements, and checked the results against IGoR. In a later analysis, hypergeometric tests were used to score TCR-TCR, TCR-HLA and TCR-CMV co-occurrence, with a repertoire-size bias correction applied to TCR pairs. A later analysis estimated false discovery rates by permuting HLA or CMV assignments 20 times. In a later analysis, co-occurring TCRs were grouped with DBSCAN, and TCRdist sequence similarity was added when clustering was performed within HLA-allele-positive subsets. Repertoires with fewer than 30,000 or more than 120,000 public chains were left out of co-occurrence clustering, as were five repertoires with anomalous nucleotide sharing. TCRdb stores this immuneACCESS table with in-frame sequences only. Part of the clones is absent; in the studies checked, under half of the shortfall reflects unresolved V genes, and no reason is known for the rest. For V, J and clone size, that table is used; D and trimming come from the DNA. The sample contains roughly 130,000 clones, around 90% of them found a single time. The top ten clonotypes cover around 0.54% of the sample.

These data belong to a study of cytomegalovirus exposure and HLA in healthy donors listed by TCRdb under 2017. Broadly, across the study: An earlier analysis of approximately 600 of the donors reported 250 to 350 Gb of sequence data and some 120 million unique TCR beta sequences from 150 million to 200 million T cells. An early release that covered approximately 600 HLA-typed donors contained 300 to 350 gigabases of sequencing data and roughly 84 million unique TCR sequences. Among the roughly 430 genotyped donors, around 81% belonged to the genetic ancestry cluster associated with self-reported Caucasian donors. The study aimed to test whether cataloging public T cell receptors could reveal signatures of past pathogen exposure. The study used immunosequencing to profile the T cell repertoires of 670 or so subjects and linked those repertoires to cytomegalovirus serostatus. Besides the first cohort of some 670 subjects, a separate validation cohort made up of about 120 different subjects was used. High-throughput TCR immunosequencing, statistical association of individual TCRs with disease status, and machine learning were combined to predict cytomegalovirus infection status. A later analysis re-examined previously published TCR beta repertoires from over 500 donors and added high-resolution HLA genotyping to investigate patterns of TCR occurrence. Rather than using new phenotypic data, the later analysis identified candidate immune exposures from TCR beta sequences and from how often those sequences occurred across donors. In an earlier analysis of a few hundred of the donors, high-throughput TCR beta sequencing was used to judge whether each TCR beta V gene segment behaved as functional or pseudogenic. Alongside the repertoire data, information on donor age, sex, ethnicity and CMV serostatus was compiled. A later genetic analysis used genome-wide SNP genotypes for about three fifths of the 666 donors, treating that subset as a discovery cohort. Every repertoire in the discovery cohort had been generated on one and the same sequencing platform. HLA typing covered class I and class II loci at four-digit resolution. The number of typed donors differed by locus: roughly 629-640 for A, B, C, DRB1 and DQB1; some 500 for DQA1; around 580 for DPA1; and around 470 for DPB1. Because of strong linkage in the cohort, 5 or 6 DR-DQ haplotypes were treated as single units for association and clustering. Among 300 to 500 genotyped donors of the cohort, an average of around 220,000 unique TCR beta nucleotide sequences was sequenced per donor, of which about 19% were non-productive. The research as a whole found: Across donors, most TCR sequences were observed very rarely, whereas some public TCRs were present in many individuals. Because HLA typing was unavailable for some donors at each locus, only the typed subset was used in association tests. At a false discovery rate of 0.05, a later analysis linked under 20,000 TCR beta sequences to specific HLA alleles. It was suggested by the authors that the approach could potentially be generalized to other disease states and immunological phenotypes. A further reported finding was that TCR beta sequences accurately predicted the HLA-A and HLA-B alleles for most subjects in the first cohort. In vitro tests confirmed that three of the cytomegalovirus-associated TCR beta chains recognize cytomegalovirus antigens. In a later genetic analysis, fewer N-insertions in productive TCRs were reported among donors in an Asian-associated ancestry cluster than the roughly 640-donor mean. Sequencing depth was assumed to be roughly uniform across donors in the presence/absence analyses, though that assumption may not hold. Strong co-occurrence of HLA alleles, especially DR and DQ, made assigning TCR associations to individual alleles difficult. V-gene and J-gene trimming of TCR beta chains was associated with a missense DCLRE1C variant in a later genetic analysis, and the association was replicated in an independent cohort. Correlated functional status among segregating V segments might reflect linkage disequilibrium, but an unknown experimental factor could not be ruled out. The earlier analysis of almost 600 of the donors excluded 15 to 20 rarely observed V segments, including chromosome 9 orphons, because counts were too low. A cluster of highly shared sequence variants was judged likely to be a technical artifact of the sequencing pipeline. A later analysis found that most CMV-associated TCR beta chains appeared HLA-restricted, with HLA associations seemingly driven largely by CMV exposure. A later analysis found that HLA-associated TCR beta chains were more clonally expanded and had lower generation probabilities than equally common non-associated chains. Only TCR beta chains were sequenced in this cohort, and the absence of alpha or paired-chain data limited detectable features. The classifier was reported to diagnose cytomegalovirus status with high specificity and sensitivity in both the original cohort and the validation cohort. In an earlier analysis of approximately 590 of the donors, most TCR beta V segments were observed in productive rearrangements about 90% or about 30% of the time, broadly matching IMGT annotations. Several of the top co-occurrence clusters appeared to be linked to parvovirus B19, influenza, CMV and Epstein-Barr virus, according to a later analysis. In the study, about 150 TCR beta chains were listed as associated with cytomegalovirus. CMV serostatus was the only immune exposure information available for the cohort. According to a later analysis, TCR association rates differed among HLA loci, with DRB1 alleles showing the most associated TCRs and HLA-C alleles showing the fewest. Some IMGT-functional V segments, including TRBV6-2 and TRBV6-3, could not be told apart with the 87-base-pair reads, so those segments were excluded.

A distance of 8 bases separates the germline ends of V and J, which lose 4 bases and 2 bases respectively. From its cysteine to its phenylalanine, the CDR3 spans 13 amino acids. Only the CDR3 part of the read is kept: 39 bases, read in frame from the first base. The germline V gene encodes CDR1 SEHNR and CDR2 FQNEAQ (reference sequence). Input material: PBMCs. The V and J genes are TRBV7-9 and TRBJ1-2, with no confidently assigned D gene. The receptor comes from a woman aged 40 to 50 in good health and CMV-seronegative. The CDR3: CASSSVVNYGYTF. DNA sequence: TGTGCCAGCAGCTCAGTGGTGAACTATGGCTACACCTTC.